This T cell receptor beta chain is drawn from a study of a mutant IDH1 vaccine in newly diagnosed glioma. The germline gives CDR1 SGHRS, CDR2 YFSETQ. V shed 0 bases and J shed 0 bases, with 13 bases lying between them. The length of the CDR3 is 17 residues. TCRdb's copy holds only in-frame clones and misses some; the assay was immunoSEQ multiplex PCR. Of 20,000 to 30,000 clones in the sample, roughly 92% were seen once. Regarding time point: baseline, week 1 (first vaccination visit). Treatment defined: pre-vaccination baseline after standard-of-care therapy. Patients carried new grade 3 or 4 IDH1-mutant astrocytomas lacking nuclear ATRX.

This TCR came from a man aged 30 to 45 with glioma. V and J are TRBV5-1 and TRBJ2-1; D gene ambiguous. Sequenced here: PBMCs, sampled from a glioma patient treated with radiotherapy, temozolomide or both. In nucleotides, the CDR3 is TGCGCCAGCAGCTTGGACCCAACTCCGGTCTCCTACAATGAGCAGTTCTTC. Amino acids: CASSLDPTPVSYNEQFF.